Each of the 4 T cell receptor beta chains below was sequenced from the same sample in a study of blood T cell repertoires in COVID-19. Sequenced by immunoSEQ multiplex PCR; TCRdb stores in-frame clones only, minus some. This table holds about 200,000 clones, roughly 90% found once. Input material: PBMCs or T cells enriched from blood (not recorded which). The receptor set was obtained from a woman aged 30 to 39 who had been exposed to COVID-19.

The V and J genes are TRBV4-1 and TRBJ2-7; TRBD2 matches 8 bases. CDR3 length: 16 residues. Germline trimming cut 0 bases from V and 0 bases from J; bases unmatched to any gene: 4. Germline values: CDR1 MGHRA, CDR2 YSYEKL. As DNA, the CDR3 is TGCGCCAGCAGCCAAGAGGAGCGGGGGAGCTCCTACGAGCAGTACTTC. Its translation is CASSQEERGSSYEQYF.

The chain uses TRBV30 and TRBJ1-2; a weak D match, TRBD1 (5 bases). Germline V lookup: CDR1 GTSNPN, CDR2 SVGIG (reference sequence). The V end was cut by 1 base, the J end by 5 bases, with 14 bases between. This CDR3 spans 14 amino acids. CDR3 in DNA: TGTGCCTGGAGTGGACAGTCGCTATCTTATGGCTACACCTTC. Protein sequence: CAWSGQSLSYGYTF.

A single count supports this clone. CDR3 protein: CASSPDRGLSSYEQYF. The CDR3 DNA is TGTGCCAGCAGCCCCGACAGGGGCCTGTCCTCCTACGAGCAGTACTTC. The chain has TRBV7-9 and TRBJ2-7; 8 nucleotides align to TRBD1. The CDR3 is 16 residues long. The V gene end was trimmed by 5 bases and the J gene end by 0 bases; junction bases not matched to a gene: 9. Germline-derived CDR1 and CDR2 are SEHNR and FQNEAQ (reference sequence). Using reference TRBV7-9 and TRBJ2-7 for the parts outside the CDR3, the full variable domain is DTGVSQNPRHKITKRGQNVTFRCDPISEHNRLYWYRQTLGQGPEFLTYFQNEAQLEKSRLLSDRFSAERPKGSFSTLEIQRTEQGDSAMYLCASSPDRGLSSYEQYFGPGTRLTVT.

The V call is TRBV28, the J call TRBJ2-7; no firm D call. CDR3 length: 18 amino acids. The germline V gene encodes CDR1 MDHEN and CDR2 SYDVKM. V lost 3 bases and J 0 bases, leaving 21 bases between the germline ends. CDR3 protein: CASSFPPFGPISSYEQYF. The CDR3 DNA reads as TGTGCCAGCAGTTTCCCTCCTTTTGGGCCGATTAGCTCCTACGAGCAGTACTTC. Complete variable domain (other parts from reference TRBV28 and TRBJ2-7): DVKVTQSSRYLVKRTGEKVFLECVQDMDHENMFWYRQDPGLGLRLIYFSYDVKMKEKGDIPEGYSVSREKKERFSLILESASTNQTSMYLCASSFPPFGPISSYEQYFGPGTRLTVT.